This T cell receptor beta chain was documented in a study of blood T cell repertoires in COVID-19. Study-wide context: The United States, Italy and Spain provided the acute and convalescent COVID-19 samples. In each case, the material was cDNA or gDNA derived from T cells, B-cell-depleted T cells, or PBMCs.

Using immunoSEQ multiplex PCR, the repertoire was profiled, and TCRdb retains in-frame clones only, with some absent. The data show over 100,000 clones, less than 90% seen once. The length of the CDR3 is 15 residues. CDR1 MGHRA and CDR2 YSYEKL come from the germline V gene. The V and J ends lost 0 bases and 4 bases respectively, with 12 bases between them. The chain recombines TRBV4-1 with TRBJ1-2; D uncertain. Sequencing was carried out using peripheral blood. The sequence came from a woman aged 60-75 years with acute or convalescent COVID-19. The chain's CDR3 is CASSQDLRAGYGYTF. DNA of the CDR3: TGCGCCAGCAGCCAAGATTTGAGGGCGGGCTATGGCTACACCTTC.